This T cell receptor (beta chain) was sequenced in a study of blood T cell repertoires in COVID-19. Study context: Both acute and convalescent COVID-19 samples were obtained from the United States, Italy and Spain.

Trimming took off 4 bases at V and 10 bases at J, with 11 bases between the two ends. Germline V gives CDR1 MNHNY, CDR2 SVGAGI (reference sequence). This CDR3 region has 12 residues. TCRdb's table, derived via immunoSEQ multiplex PCR, lists solely in-frame clones and lacks some. Of about 14,000 clones listed, 73% are singletons. The chain is built from TRBV6-6 and TRBJ2-1; a possible D gene is TRBD1 (5 bases). Source material: peripheral blood. The origin of this receptor is a man aged 65 to 85 with acute or convalescent COVID-19. CDR3 amino acids: CASSSPAGEQFF. The CDR3 nucleotides are TGTGCCAGCAGTTCCCCGGCAGGGGAGCAGTTCTTC.